The TCR beta chain described here comes from a study of T cells after yellow fever vaccination. This clonotype was detected many times. TCRdb fed the 5' RACE reads into MiXCR, producing one record per CDR3 protein. The table includes about 320,000 distinct CDR3 sequences, about 10% detected once. Germline CDR1 and CDR2: SGHRS and YFSETQ. This CDR3 has 12 amino acids. Losses at the gene ends were 4 bases for V and 7 bases for J; bases not matched to a gene: 2. This clonotype originated in a man aged 18 to 30 who received the YFV17D yellow fever vaccine. The rearrangement links TRBV5-1 to TRBJ2-1; 7 nucleotides line up with TRBD1. The sequenced sample was CD4+ T cells sorted from PBMCs, obtained 45 days after the yellow fever booster vaccination. The CDR3 protein is CASSVTGNEQFF. CDR3 DNA sequence: TGCGCCAGCAGCGTGACAGGGAATGAGCAGTTCTTC.